This passage covers 32 T cell receptor beta chains from one sample sequenced in a study of radiotherapy plus CTLA-4 blockade in lung cancer. Data came from immunoSEQ multiplex PCR; TCRdb stores just in-frame clones and leaves some out. The sample has roughly 42,000 clones; 63% are singletons. The sample was peripheral blood, taken from a patient treated with radiotherapy plus ipilimumab. The receptors derive from a human donor with non-small cell lung cancer who had a partial response to radiotherapy plus ipilimumab.

This clone showed up just a few times. The J gene is TRBJ2-1, the V gene TRBV9; TRBD2 matches at 16 bases. The germline V gene encodes CDR1 SGDLS and CDR2 YYNGEE. The CDR3 has 17 amino acids. Trimming took 0 bases from V and 10 from J; bases not matched to a gene: 7. Here the CDR3 reads CASSVEMGLAGGDEQFF. The DNA for the CDR3 is TGTGCCAGCAGCGTAGAGATGGGACTAGCGGGGGGGGACGAGCAGTTCTTC. Using reference TRBV9 and TRBJ2-1 for the parts outside the CDR3, the full variable domain is DSGVTQTPKHLITATGQRVTLRCSPRSGDLSVYWYQQSLDQGLQFLIQYYNGEERAKGNILERFSAQQFPDLHSELNLSSLELGDSALYFCASSVEMGLAGGDEQFFGPGTRLTVL.

The rearrangement links TRBV19 to TRBJ1-2; D gene unclear. Germline-derived CDR1 and CDR2 are LNHDA and SQIVND (reference sequence). There are 12 residues in the CDR3. V was trimmed by 5 bases and J by 1 base, leaving 5 bases between them. CDR3 region: CASSQYNYGYTF. The CDR3 bases are TGTGCCAGTAGTCAGTATAACTATGGCTACACCTTC.

This chain links TRBV5-1 with TRBJ2-1, with 11 bases that match TRBD2. Unmatched junction bases numbered 12, after V lost 4 bases and J lost 6 bases. The CDR3 sequence is 17 residues long. CDR1 SGHRS and CDR2 YFSETQ come from the germline V gene. CDR3 region: CASSDRETSGILNEQFF. DNA for the CDR3: TGCGCCAGCAGCGACAGGGAGACTAGCGGGATCCTCAATGAGCAGTTCTTC.

This clone has only a few counts. V is TRBV4-3 and J is TRBJ1-1, with D possibly TRBD1 on 5 matching bases. Trimming removed 6 bases at V and 4 bases at J, with 18 bases between. Germline V lookup: CDR1 LGHNA, CDR2 YSLEER. This CDR3 contains 15 residues. The CDR3 DNA follows: TGCGCCAGCAGTCTCAACTCAGGGATAACCACTGAAGCTTTCTTT. Its translation: CASSLNSGITTEAFF.

The gene calls are TRBV5-1 and TRBJ2-4; TRBD2 matches 7 bases. The V gene's germline CDR1 is SGHRS and CDR2 YFSETQ. With 3 bases clipped from V and 7 bases from J, the junction kept 4 bases outside the gene matches. This CDR3 has 13 amino acids. DNA for the CDR3: TGCGCCAGCAGCTCCGGGACTAACAACATTCAGTACTTC. Protein sequence: CASSSGTNNIQYF.

The genes are TRBV2 and TRBJ2-2, with a weak D call TRBD2 (5 bases). The germline CDR1 and CDR2 sequences are SNHLY and FYNNEI. The CDR3 has 15 residues. The V and J ends lost 7 bases and 1 base respectively, with 13 bases between them. CDR3 bases: TGTGCCAGCACCTTACTAGGCGGGAACACCGGGGAGCTGTTTTTT. Its translation: CASTLLGGNTGELFF.

In its sample, this clone was seen many times. The chain carries TRBV2 and TRBJ1-1, with 9 positions matching TRBD1. Per the germline V gene, CDR1 is SNHLY and CDR2 is FYNNEI. Trimming took 5 bases from V and 5 from J; bases not matched to a gene: 9. The CDR3 totals 15 residues. CDR3 coding DNA: TGTGCCAGCAGTCGGGACAGGGAGGGAGAGACTGAAGCTTTCTTT. This gives the protein CASSRDREGETEAFF. The full variable domain, with the rest looked up from reference TRBV2 and TRBJ1-1, is EPEVTQTPSHQVTQMGQEVILRCVPISNHLYFYWYRQILGQKVEFLVSFYNNEISEKSEIFDDQFSVERPDGSNFTLKIRSTKLEDSAMYFCASSRDREGETEAFFGQGTRLTVV.

The J gene is TRBJ1-1, the V gene TRBV6-5, with D maybe TRBD1 (6 bases). This CDR3 comprises 14 residues. Trimming shortened V by 2 bases and J by 3 bases, and 10 bases separated the two germline ends. Germline V lookup: CDR1 MNHEY, CDR2 SVGAGI. The CDR3 bases are TGTGCCAGCAGTTACACAGAGGGGGACACTGAAGCTTTCTTT. Translated, it gives CASSYTEGDTEAFF.

This clone was recorded a few times. The chain employs TRBV7-3 and TRBJ1-1; 11 nucleotides agree with TRBD1. The germline V gene encodes CDR1 SGHTA and CDR2 FQGTGA. Trimming removed 4 bases from V and 3 bases from J; junction bases left unmatched: 7. The CDR3 extends over 16 amino acids. DNA for the CDR3: TGTGCCAGCAGCTCGGCCGGGACAGGGGGGTACACTGAAGCTTTCTTT. This codes for CASSSAGTGGYTEAFF.

The chain links TRBV5-1 to TRBJ1-1; 7 nucleotides line up with TRBD1. This CDR3 spans 12 amino acids. CDR1 is SGHRS, CDR2 YFSETQ, per germline. V trimming: 4 bases; J trimming: 6 bases; junction bases outside the gene matches: 3. The CDR3 sequence is CASSLDRSEAFF. The CDR3 DNA is TGCGCCAGCAGCCTGGACAGGTCTGAAGCTTTCTTT.

V usage is TRBV10-3 and J usage is TRBJ2-5; 8 nucleotides line up with TRBD1. V was clipped by 3 bases and J by 2 bases; unmatched bases: 5. The CDR3 is 15 residues long. Per germline, CDR1 ENHRY and CDR2 SYGVKD. The CDR3 region is CAISDGDRQQETQYF. The DNA for the CDR3 is TGTGCCATCAGTGACGGGGACAGGCAGCAAGAGACCCAGTACTTC.

The rearrangement links TRBV7-9 to TRBJ1-3; tentative D call: TRBD1 (5 bases). CDR3 length: 15 residues. CDR1 is SEHNR, CDR2 FQNEAQ, per germline (reference sequence). The ends were cut back, 6 bases at V and 0 bases at J, with 12 bases in the middle. CDR3 nucleotides: TGTGCCAGCAGTGTAGCACAGGCCTCTGGAAACACCATATATTTT. This codes for CASSVAQASGNTIYF.

The rearrangement uses TRBV28 and TRBJ2-2; D is possibly TRBD2 (7 bases). The CDR3 extends over 14 amino acids. The germline CDR1 and CDR2 sequences are MDHEN and SYDVKM. Trimming left V 8 bases short and J 2 bases short, with 12 bases between. The CDR3 loop reads CASGGAANTGELFF. Written as DNA, the CDR3 is TGTGCCAGCGGGGGGGCGGCCAACACCGGGGAGCTGTTTTTT.

The rearrangement uses TRBV12-5 and TRBJ2-2; 7 bases match TRBD1. Per germline, CDR1 LGHNT and CDR2 FRNRAP. The CDR3 spans 13 residues. J was trimmed by 4 bases and V by 5 bases; bases with no gene match: 1. The CDR3 bases are TGTGCTAGTGGTGGACAGGCCACCGGGGAGCTGTTTTTT. Its protein product is CASGGQATGELFF.

Concerning this clone itself: Distinct nucleotide sequences in the sample also encode this CDR3. The V call is TRBV18, the J call TRBJ1-1, with D hard to call. The CDR3 loop spans 13 amino acids. V was clipped by 5 bases and J by 1 base, with 8 bases between them. Germline V gene data show CDR1 as KGHSH and CDR2 as LQKENI. The CDR3 protein is CASSGQANTEAFF. CDR3 coding DNA: TGTGCCAGCTCAGGGCAAGCGAACACTGAAGCTTTCTTT.

This chain connects TRBV18 to TRBJ2-3; D gene unclear. The CDR3 has 14 residues. Deletions cut 3 bases from V and 0 bases from J, with 7 bases between. Germline loops: CDR1 KGHSH, CDR2 LQKENI. The CDR3 spells CASSPPTSTDTQYF. CDR3 bases: TGTGCCAGCTCACCCCCCACTAGCACAGATACGCAGTATTTT.

V usage is TRBV7-8 and J usage is TRBJ1-1; no clear D gene. V was cut by 7 bases and J by 11 bases, with 17 bases left in between. The germline CDR1 and CDR2 sequences are SGHVS and FQNEAQ. The CDR3 has 12 amino acids. Written as DNA, the CDR3 is TGTGCCAGCACCCCGTCCGGGTTAGTTGCTTTCTTT. Translated, it gives CASTPSGLVAFF.

The chain carries TRBV5-6 and TRBJ2-5; 8 nucleotides match TRBD2. The CDR3 spans 15 residues. J gave up 5 bases and V 4 bases, and 10 bases lay outside the gene matches. CDR1 and CDR2 from the germline V gene are SGHDT and YYEEEE. This CDR3 reads CASSRGLADQETQYF. Here the CDR3 DNA reads TGTGCCAGCAGCCGAGGACTAGCTGATCAGGAGACCCAGTACTTC.

This clone turned up a few times. The J gene is TRBJ1-1, the V gene TRBV29-1; TRBD1 agrees at 9 bases. The CDR3 contains 13 residues. Unmatched junction bases numbered 8, after V lost 7 bases and J lost 5 bases. CDR1 and CDR2 from the germline V gene are SQVTM and ANQGSEA. CDR3 protein: CSAGQGSGTEAFF. CDR3 DNA sequence: TGCAGCGCCGGACAGGGGTCGGGGACTGAAGCTTTCTTT.

V is TRBV6-5 and J is TRBJ1-4; 11 bases line up with TRBD1. J lost 7 bases, V lost 4 bases, and 5 bases had no gene match. Germline lookup yields CDR1 MNHEY and CDR2 SVGAGI. This CDR3 is built from 15 residues. The CDR3 reads CASSSAGTGGEKLFF. CDR3 in DNA: TGTGCCAGCAGTTCTGCCGGGACAGGGGGTGAAAAACTGTTTTTT.

This clone came up a few times. V usage is TRBV9 and J usage is TRBJ2-3; unclear D gene. Germline CDR1 is SGDLS and CDR2 is YYNGEE. V shed 0 bases and J shed 6 bases, with 8 bases lying between them. The CDR3 totals 13 residues. The CDR3 DNA is TGTGCCAGCAGCGTAGCTATGGTGGATACGCAGTATTTT. This codes for CASSVAMVDTQYF.

On this clone: Additional DNA sequences in this sample encode the identical CDR3. The CDR3 nucleotides read TGTGCCAGTAGTCGAGAGGGGGCGAGTGGCTACACCTTC. Its translation: CASSREGASGYTF. The rearrangement joins TRBV19 to TRBJ1-2; 7 bases align to TRBD1. With 5 bases clipped from V and 7 bases from J, the junction kept 7 bases outside the gene matches. Germline loops: CDR1 LNHDA, CDR2 SQIVND (reference sequence). The CDR3 contains 13 residues. Together with reference TRBV19 and TRBJ1-2, the CDR3 gives the full variable domain: DGGITQSPKYLFRKEGQNVTLSCEQNLNHDAMYWYRQDPGQGLRLIYYSQIVNDFQKGDIAEGYSVSREKKESFPLTVTSAQKNPTAFYLCASSREGASGYTFGSGTRLTVV.

V gene TRBV11-2 combines with J gene TRBJ2-4; tentatively, D is TRBD2 (5 bases). The V and J ends lost 3 bases and 5 bases respectively, with 11 bases between them. The CDR3 loop spans 14 amino acids. Germline CDR1 and CDR2: SGHAT and FQNNGV. This chain's CDR3 is CASSFWVGENIQYF. The CDR3 DNA is TGTGCCAGCAGCTTTTGGGTCGGGGAAAACATTCAGTACTTC.

This sequence joins TRBV2 and TRBJ2-3; tentative D call: TRBD2 (5 bases). Germline values: CDR1 SNHLY, CDR2 FYNNEI. V was clipped by 1 base and J by 2 bases, with 10 bases between them. The CDR3 sequence is 15 residues long. The CDR3 region is CASSEGTGITDTQYF. The CDR3 nucleotides read TGTGCCAGCAGTGAAGGGACGGGAATCACAGATACGCAGTATTTT.

This clone is judged medium-sized. One end of the junction is discordant with germline, which a read error may explain. CDR3 coding DNA: TGTGCCAGTAGTATCGTGGACAGGCCCCAATTTTTT. It encodes CASSIVDRPQFF. V gene TRBV19 combines with J gene TRBJ1-3, with 7 bases aligning to TRBD1. CDR3 size: 12 residues. Germline CDR1 is LNHDA and CDR2 is SQIVND (reference sequence). The entire variable domain, with the rest obtained from reference TRBV19 and TRBJ1-3, is as follows: DGGITQSPKYLFRKEGQNVTLSCEQNLNHDAMYWYRQDPGQGLRLIYYSQIVNDFQKGDIAEGYSVSREKKESFPLTVTSAQKNPTAFYLCASSIVDRPQFFGEGSWLTVV.

Only a few counts were recorded for this clone. J is TRBJ1-2 and V is TRBV19; D gene ambiguous. Germline CDR1 and CDR2: LNHDA and SQIVND (reference sequence). The CDR3 has 13 amino acids. Trimming left V 3 bases short and J 8 bases short, with 13 bases between. The DNA of the CDR3 is TGTGCCAGTAGTATGGGAGGTTTATGGGGCTACACCTTC. This codes for CASSMGGLWGYTF.

This chain links TRBV2 with TRBJ1-1; perhaps TRBD1 as D (6 bases). This CDR3 is 13 amino acids long. The germline V gene has CDR1 SNHLY and CDR2 FYNNEI. V was trimmed by 5 bases and J by 1 base, leaving 8 bases between them. DNA for the CDR3: TGTGCCAGCAGTTCACAGGGGAACACTGAAGCTTTCTTT. Translation: CASSSQGNTEAFF.

Regarding this clone: The junction departs from germline at one end; a sequencing error may be responsible. V is TRBV5-4 and J is TRBJ2-1; 7 bases line up with TRBD2. CDR3 length: 16 residues. Per germline, CDR1 SGHNT and CDR2 YYREEE (reference sequence). CDR3 residues: CASTLRGGSSHNEQFF. The DNA of the CDR3 is TGTGCCAGCACCCTAAGGGGCGGGAGCTCCCACAATGAGCAGTTCTTC.

The chain carries TRBV4-2 and TRBJ1-2, with D possibly matching TRBD1 (5 bases). Trimming pared 0 bases from V and 2 bases from J, leaving 16 bases between. Germline assignment: CDR1 LGHNA and CDR2 YNFKEQ. The CDR3 loop spans 17 amino acids. CDR3: CASSQEARIGGNYGYTF. CDR3 nucleotide sequence: TGTGCCAGCAGCCAAGAGGCACGGATCGGGGGAAACTATGGCTACACCTTC.

The chain is built from TRBV19 and TRBJ1-3; a weak D match, TRBD1 (5 bases). This CDR3 spans 15 amino acids. The V and J ends lost 7 bases and 0 bases respectively, with 13 bases between them. CDR1 LNHDA and CDR2 SQIVND come from the germline V gene (reference sequence). The CDR3 DNA follows: TGTGCCAGTAACCCGGACATGAGCTCTGGAAACACCATATATTTT. It translates to CASNPDMSSGNTIYF.

This clone was recorded only once. The CDR3 DNA sequence: TGTGCCAGCAGCAACGGACTAGCGGGGGGGAAGGTTGGAGATACGCAGTATTTT. Amino acids: CASSNGLAGGKVGDTQYF. V usage is TRBV5-4 and J usage is TRBJ2-3, with 15 bases fitting TRBD2. The CDR3 is 18 residues long. Germline trimming cut 4 bases from V and 5 bases from J; bases unmatched to any gene: 11. Germline CDR1 SGHNT, CDR2 YYREEE (reference sequence).

The chain has TRBV7-2 and TRBJ1-4, with D possibly matching TRBD1 (5 bases). V was cut by 4 bases and J by 4 bases, with 16 bases left in between. The length of the CDR3 is 16 residues. Germline V lookup: CDR1 SGHTA, CDR2 FQGNSA. The CDR3 nucleotides are TGTGCCAGCAGCTCAGACTCCATCAGGGTTAATGAAAAACTGTTTTTT. It codes for CASSSDSIRVNEKLFF.